These 30 T cell receptor beta chains came from one sample sequenced in a study of blood T cells in healthy people across ages. PCR was performed a second time for about 6 to 11 cycles using a sample-barcoded 5' primer and a J-beta primer mix. From the 5' RACE reads, TCRdb called clonotypes with MiXCR, one entry per CDR3 protein. The table records about 1,600,000 distinct CDR3 sequences, 35% to 45% of them present only once. Sequencing was done on a sample of blood. The receptors derive from a woman aged 18-30 years in good health.

This chain connects TRBV29-1 to TRBJ2-6; D uncertain. There are 14 residues in the CDR3. Germline CDR1 SQVTM, CDR2 ANQGSEA. Trimming shortened V by 4 bases and J by 1 base, and 8 bases separated the two germline ends. CDR3 loop: CSVGTQSGANVLTF. For the CDR3, the DNA is TGCAGCGTTGGAACGCAGTCTGGGGCCAACGTCCTGACTTTC. The entire variable domain, with the rest obtained from reference TRBV29-1 and TRBJ2-6, is as follows: SAVISQKPSRDICQRGTSLTIQCQVDSQVTMMFWYRQQPGQSLTLIATANQGSEATYESGFVIDKFPISRPNLTFSTLTVSNMSPEDSSIYLCSVGTQSGANVLTFGAGSRLTVL.

The V call is TRBV5-1, the J call TRBJ2-7; either TRBD1 or TRBD2 may supply D (5 bases each). Trimming took 4 bases from V and 7 from J, leaving 18 bases between them. This CDR3 has 14 amino acids. CDR1 is SGHRS and CDR2 is YFSETQ in the germline V gene. The CDR3 reads CASSRGVDNNEQYF. The CDR3 DNA is TGCGCCAGCAGCCGGGGCGTAGACAACAATGAGCAGTACTTC.

This clonotype was counted a few times. The chain carries TRBV6-1 and TRBJ2-7; possibly TRBD1 for D (5 bases). V was shortened by 4 bases and J by 0 bases, with 13 bases between the two germline ends. The germline V gene has CDR1 MNHNS and CDR2 SASEGT. This CDR3 spans 15 amino acids. The DNA of the CDR3 is TGTGCCAGCAGTGTCGCCGAGACAGTCTCCTACGAGCAGTACTTC. Its protein is CASSVAETVSYEQYF.

In its sample, this clonotype was seen a few times. V usage is TRBV28 and J usage is TRBJ2-5, with 7 bases fitting TRBD2. This CDR3 spans 19 amino acids. Trimming at V came to 6 bases and at J to 0 bases, leaving 19 bases not matched to a gene. Looked up from germline, CDR1 is MDHEN and CDR2 is SYDVKM. The CDR3 is CASRSPGSQLAGDQETQYF. The DNA of the CDR3 is TGTGCCAGCAGGTCTCCAGGGTCTCAACTTGCGGGGGACCAAGAGACCCAGTACTTC.

The V gene is TRBV4-3, the J gene TRBJ1-2; a weak D match, TRBD1 (6 bases). The germline gives CDR1 LGHNA, CDR2 YSLEER. The CDR3 is 16 amino acids. Between the trimmed V and J ends, which lost 0 bases and 0 bases, there was a span of 11 bases. The CDR3 sequence is CASSQDRGGANYGYTF. The CDR3 DNA reads as TGCGCCAGCAGCCAAGATCGCGGGGGCGCTAACTATGGCTACACCTTC.

The V call is TRBV4-1, the J call TRBJ2-5; perhaps TRBD1 as D (6 bases). The CDR3 covers 14 residues. V lost 5 bases to trimming and J lost 2 bases, with 12 bases between them. Germline V gives CDR1 MGHRA, CDR2 YSYEKL. CDR3 nucleotides: TGCGCCAGCAGCGCGACCAGGGGACAAGAGACCCAGTACTTC. This gives the protein CASSATRGQETQYF.

This clonotype was observed a handful of times. The CDR3 DNA reads as TGCAGTGCTAGCCGACTAGCGGGGATGGGAGAGACCCAGTACTTC. The encoded protein is CSASRLAGMGETQYF. The gene calls are TRBV20-1 and TRBJ2-5; 11 nucleotides line up with TRBD2. This CDR3 has 15 amino acids. Unmatched junction bases numbered 7, after V lost 3 bases and J lost 4 bases. Germline CDR1 reads DFQATT; CDR2 reads SNEGSKA (reference sequence).

In this sample, this clonotype turned up a few times. This chain links TRBV7-2 with TRBJ2-2; D possibly matches TRBD1 or TRBD2 (5 bases each). Trimming took off 5 bases at V and 8 bases at J, with 18 bases between the two ends. Germline V gene data show CDR1 as SGHTA and CDR2 as FQGNSA. The CDR3 is 15 residues long. CDR3 region: CASSPYEGTKGELFF. In nucleotides, the CDR3 is TGTGCCAGCAGCCCCTACGAGGGGACGAAAGGGGAGCTGTTTTTT. Supplemented by reference TRBV7-2 and TRBJ2-2, the full variable domain reads GAGVSQSPSNKVTEKGKDVELRCDPISGHTALYWYRQSLGQGLEFLIYFQGNSAPDKSGLPSDRFSAERTGGSVSTLTIQRTQQEDSAVYLCASSPYEGTKGELFFGEGSRLTVL.

This clonotype came up a few times. The CDR3 DNA sequence: TGTGCCAGCAGCGGAGCGGTCGAGCAGTACTTC. It translates to CASSGAVEQYF. The chain couples TRBV7-9 to TRBJ2-7; D possibly corresponds to TRBD2 (5 bases). The ends were cut back, 5 bases at V and 6 bases at J, with 8 bases in the middle. The CDR3 covers 11 residues. Germline CDR1 and CDR2: SEHNR and FQNEAQ (reference sequence).

This clonotype turned up a few times. The chain carries TRBV4-1 and TRBJ2-7, with 8 bases aligning to TRBD2. Trimming removed 0 bases from V and 4 bases from J; junction bases left unmatched: 8. CDR3 length: 16 amino acids. Germline CDR1 reads MGHRA; CDR2 reads YSYEKL. Written as DNA, the CDR3 is TGCGCCAGCAGCCAAGAGTCGGGAGTAGCGGGGTACGAGCAGTACTTC. Protein product: CASSQESGVAGYEQYF.

The CDR3 bases are TGTGCCAGCTCCCCGGGTCGGAGCAACAATGAAAAACTGTTTTTT. Its protein is CASSPGRSNNEKLFF. This chain joins TRBV18 and TRBJ1-4; D not resolved. The ends were cut back, 6 bases at V and 5 bases at J, with 16 bases in the middle. Germline CDR1 is KGHSH and CDR2 is LQKENI. CDR3 length: 15 amino acids.

This clonotype was detected a few times. This chain uses TRBV20-1 with TRBJ2-5; 7 nucleotides align to TRBD2. The CDR3 spans 13 residues. From germline, CDR1 is DFQATT and CDR2 SNEGSKA (reference sequence). Trimming cost V 4 bases and J 5 bases; bases outside gene matches: 7. The CDR3 region is CSAKSGRGETQYF. In nucleotides, the CDR3 is TGCAGTGCTAAATCCGGGCGGGGGGAGACCCAGTACTTC.

V gene TRBV6-5 combines with J gene TRBJ1-2; 7 positions agree with TRBD1. Germline loops: CDR1 MNHEY, CDR2 SVGAGI. The CDR3 is made up of 17 amino acids. V shed 1 base and J 5 bases; nucleotides not matched to a gene: 13. The CDR3 region has the DNA TGTGCCAGCAGTTACTTTTTTCCGACAGGGAATATGTATGGCTACACCTTC. Translating gives CASSYFFPTGNMYGYTF.

This clonotype was seen a single time. V and J are TRBV6-1 and TRBJ2-1; 11 nucleotides align to TRBD2. CDR1 and CDR2 from the germline V gene are MNHNS and SASEGT. The length of the CDR3 is 16 residues. Losses at the gene ends were 5 bases for V and 0 bases for J; bases not matched to a gene: 3. The CDR3 coding sequence is TGTGCCAGCAGTATAGCGGGAGGGGCCTCCTACAATGAGCAGTTCTTC. The encoded protein is CASSIAGGASYNEQFF.

V is TRBV25-1 and J is TRBJ2-5, with D tentatively TRBD1 (6 bases). There are 16 residues in the CDR3. Germline CDR1 is MGHDK and CDR2 is SYGVNS. Trimming shortened V by 7 bases and J by 0 bases, and 18 bases separated the two germline ends. This chain's CDR3 is CASIPPSGAHQETQYF. CDR3 DNA: TGTGCCAGCATCCCTCCCTCAGGGGCCCACCAAGAGACCCAGTACTTC. Combining the CDR3 with reference TRBV25-1 and TRBJ2-5 gives the whole variable domain EADIYQTPRYLVIGTGKKITLECSQTMGHDKMYWYQQDPGMELHLIHYSYGVNSTEKGDLSSESTVSRIRTEHFPLTLESARPSHTSQYLCASIPPSGAHQETQYFGPGTRLLVL.

The rearrangement links TRBV6-2 or TRBV6-3 to TRBJ2-1, with 9 nucleotides matching TRBD2. With 0 bases clipped from V and 0 bases from J, the junction kept 6 bases outside the gene matches. This CDR3 is built from 18 residues. CDR1 MNHEY and CDR2 SVGEGT come from the germline V gene. The CDR3 sequence: CASSYSPSGASSYNEQFF. CDR3 sequence (DNA): TGTGCCAGCAGTTACTCGCCTAGCGGGGCAAGCTCCTACAATGAGCAGTTCTTC.

The sample holds a few counts of this clonotype. The chain recombines TRBV11-2 with TRBJ2-7; 7 nucleotides line up with TRBD2. J was trimmed by 2 bases and V by 5 bases; bases with no gene match: 6. The CDR3 covers 14 residues. Germline-derived CDR1 and CDR2 are SGHAT and FQNNGV. Written as DNA, the CDR3 is TGTGCCAGCAGCGCGAGCGGGATTACCTACGAGCAGTACTTC. It encodes CASSASGITYEQYF. The whole variable domain, remainder taken from reference TRBV11-2 and TRBJ2-7, is EAGVAQSPRYKIIEKRQSVAFWCNPISGHATLYWYQQILGQGPKLLIQFQNNGVVDDSQLPKDRFSAERLKGVDSTLKIQPAKLEDSAVYLCASSASGITYEQYFGPGTRLTVT.

The chain couples TRBV6-5 to TRBJ2-1; TRBD2 agrees at 10 bases. CDR3 length: 16 residues. Germline CDR1 is MNHEY and CDR2 is SVGAGI. Germline trimming cut 6 bases from V and 0 bases from J; bases unmatched to any gene: 5. CDR3 sequence reads: CASRFSSGGSYNEQFF. In DNA form, the CDR3 reads TGTGCCAGCAGATTCTCTAGCGGGGGCTCCTACAATGAGCAGTTCTTC.

V and J are TRBV30 and TRBJ1-6, with 7 bases that match TRBD1. The CDR3 has 15 amino acids. Germline V gene lookup returns CDR1 GTSNPN and CDR2 SVGIG (reference sequence). V was pared by 4 bases and J by 6 bases, with 9 bases of the junction left unmatched. Written as DNA, the CDR3 is TGTGCCTGGAAGTGGACAGGAGCAACTAATTCACCCCTCCACTTT. Protein product: CAWKWTGATNSPLHF.

This chain links TRBV7-9 with TRBJ1-5; D possibly corresponds to TRBD1 (6 bases). Germline loops: CDR1 SEHNR, CDR2 FQNEAQ (reference sequence). The ends were cut back, 2 bases at V and 1 base at J, with 21 bases in the middle. The CDR3 consists of 19 residues. Here the CDR3 DNA reads TGTGCCAGCAGCTTACCCCGTGGGGGCAGGGGTTGGAGCAATCAGCCCCAGCATTTT. It specifies CASSLPRGGRGWSNQPQHF.

The chain joins TRBV10-3 to TRBJ2-3; maybe TRBD1 (5 bases). CDR1 is ENHRY, CDR2 SYGVKD, per germline. The CDR3 consists of 14 residues. Between the trimmed V and J ends, which lost 3 bases and 2 bases, there was a span of 9 bases. CDR3 loop: CAISDSQVTDTQYF. The CDR3 DNA is TGTGCCATCAGTGATTCACAGGTCACAGATACGCAGTATTTT.

The table lists this clonotype with a few counts. CDR3 in DNA: TGTGCCAGCAGTTACTCCCCCGGGGCCTCCTACAATGAGCAGTTCTTC. It encodes CASSYSPGASYNEQFF. The chain recombines TRBV6-5 with TRBJ2-1; the D gene could be TRBD1 or TRBD2 (5 bases each). CDR1 and CDR2 (germline): MNHEY, SVGAGI. Deletions cut 0 bases from V and 0 bases from J, with 9 bases between. The CDR3 contains 16 residues.

The chain employs TRBV7-2 and TRBJ2-1, with D tentatively TRBD2 (6 bases). Germline CDR1 reads SGHTA; CDR2 reads FQGNSA. The CDR3 covers 17 residues. The germline V and J ends were trimmed by 6 bases and 9 bases, with 27 bases remaining between them. The CDR3, as DNA: TGTGCCAGCAGTCAAGACCCTGGTTGGCGGGAAATACGTGAGCAGTTCTTC. Amino acids: CASSQDPGWREIREQFF.

Only a few counts were recorded for this clonotype. This rearrangement joins TRBV20-1 to TRBJ2-7, with D possibly being TRBD2 (5 bases). CDR1 and CDR2 (germline): DFQATT, SNEGSKA (reference sequence). Trimming pared 3 bases from V and 3 bases from J, leaving 9 bases between. This CDR3 is built from 12 residues. CDR3 loop: CSASTRNYEQYF. CDR3 nucleotide sequence: TGCAGTGCTAGTACTAGAAACTACGAGCAGTACTTC.

The chain recombines TRBV6-5 with TRBJ2-5, with a tentative D call TRBD1 (6 bases). The J call may be incorrect, as the DNA end agrees better with TRBJ2-7. The CDR3 is 15 residues long. Germline values: CDR1 MNHEY, CDR2 SVGAGI. CDR3: CASSYQGRGSPEQYF. The CDR3 coding sequence is TGTGCCAGCAGTTACCAAGGCAGGGGATCACCCGAGCAGTACTTC.

As for this clonotype: This sequence may be a read error, since a much larger clone differs from it by one base. The rearrangement uses TRBV29-1 and TRBJ2-4; 7 nucleotides agree with TRBD1. The V and J ends lost 4 bases and 9 bases, in that order; junction bases with no gene match: 6. This CDR3 contains 12 residues. Germline V gene lookup returns CDR1 SQVTM and CDR2 ANQGSEA. CDR3 in DNA: TGCAGCGTTGCGACAGGGTGGGGCATTCAGTACTTC. It encodes CSVATGWGIQYF.

V gene TRBV5-1 combines with J gene TRBJ1-5, with 10 nucleotides matching TRBD1. With V trimmed by 4 bases and J by 2 bases, 6 bases remained unmatched. This CDR3 spans 16 amino acids. CDR1 is SGHRS and CDR2 is YFSETQ in the germline V gene. The CDR3 DNA follows: TGCGCCAGCAGCCCATCCGGGACAGGGGGCAATCAGCCCCAGCATTTT. It codes for CASSPSGTGGNQPQHF.

This clonotype was observed a few times. The chain joins TRBV7-2 to TRBJ2-3, with D possibly called TRBD1 or TRBD2 (5 bases each). V was clipped by 3 bases and J by 7 bases, with 14 bases between them. Per the germline V gene, CDR1 is SGHTA and CDR2 is FQGNSA. The CDR3 consists of 14 residues. CDR3 nucleotides: TGTGCCAGCAGCTTTGGGACGGGTGAATATACGCAGTATTTT. Residues: CASSFGTGEYTQYF. Using reference TRBV7-2 and TRBJ2-3 for the parts outside the CDR3, the full variable domain is GAGVSQSPSNKVTEKGKDVELRCDPISGHTALYWYRQSLGQGLEFLIYFQGNSAPDKSGLPSDRFSAERTGGSVSTLTIQRTQQEDSAVYLCASSFGTGEYTQYFGPGTRLTVL.

This sequence joins TRBV11-2 and TRBJ2-5; D ambiguous. The CDR3 extends over 14 amino acids. V lost 5 bases to trimming and J lost 5 bases, with 15 bases between them. Germline V gene lookup returns CDR1 SGHAT and CDR2 FQNNGV. The CDR3 reads CASSPTRSRETQYF. The CDR3 DNA reads as TGTGCCAGCAGCCCGACCAGGTCTCGTGAGACCCAGTACTTC.

The chain is built from TRBV12-3 or TRBV12-4 and TRBJ2-5; possible D gene TRBD2, 6 bases. The CDR3 has 15 residues. Trimming shortened V by 2 bases and J by 5 bases, and 15 bases separated the two germline ends. This CDR3 reads CASSLHGGFTETQYF. CDR3 bases: TGTGCCAGCAGTTTACATGGGGGGTTTACGGAGACCCAGTACTTC.